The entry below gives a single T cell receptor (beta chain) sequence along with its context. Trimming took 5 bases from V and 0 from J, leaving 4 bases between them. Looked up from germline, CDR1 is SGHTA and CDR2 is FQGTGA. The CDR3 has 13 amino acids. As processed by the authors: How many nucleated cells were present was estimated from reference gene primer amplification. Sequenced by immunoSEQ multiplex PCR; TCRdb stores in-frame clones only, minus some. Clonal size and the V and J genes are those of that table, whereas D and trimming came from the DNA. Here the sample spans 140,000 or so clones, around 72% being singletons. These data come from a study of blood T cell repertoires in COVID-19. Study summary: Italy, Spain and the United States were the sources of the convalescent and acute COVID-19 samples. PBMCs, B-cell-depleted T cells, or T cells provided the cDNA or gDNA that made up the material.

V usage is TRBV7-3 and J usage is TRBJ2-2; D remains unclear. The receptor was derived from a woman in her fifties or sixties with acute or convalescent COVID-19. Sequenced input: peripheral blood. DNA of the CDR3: TGTGCCAGCAGCCTCTCGAACACCGGGGAGCTGTTTTTT. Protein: CASSLSNTGELFF.